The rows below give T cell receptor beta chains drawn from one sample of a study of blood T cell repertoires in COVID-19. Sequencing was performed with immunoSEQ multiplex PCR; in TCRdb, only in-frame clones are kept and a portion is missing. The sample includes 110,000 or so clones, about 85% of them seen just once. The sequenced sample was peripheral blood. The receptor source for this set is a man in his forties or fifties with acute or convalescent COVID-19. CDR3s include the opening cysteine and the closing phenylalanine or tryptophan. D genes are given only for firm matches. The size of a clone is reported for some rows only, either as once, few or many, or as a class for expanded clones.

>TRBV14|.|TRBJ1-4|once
TGTGCCAGCAGCCTGTACCGGACTGGAACGGGACTGTTTTTT
CASSLYRTGTGLFF
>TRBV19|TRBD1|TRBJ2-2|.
TGTGCCAGTAGCCATAGGACAGGGGGTAACACCGGGGAGCTGTTTTTT
CASSHRTGGNTGELFF
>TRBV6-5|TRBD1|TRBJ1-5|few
TGTGCCAGCAGCCTAAGACAGGGGGTACAGCCCCAGCATTTT
CASSLRQGVQPQHF
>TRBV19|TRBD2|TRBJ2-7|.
TGTGCCAGTAGTACGGCGGGGGGCCCCTACGAGCAGTACTTC
CASSTAGGPYEQYF
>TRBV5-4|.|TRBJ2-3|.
TGTGCCAGCAGCTTTTTGTCGGGCACAGATACGCAGTATTTT
CASSFLSGTDTQYF
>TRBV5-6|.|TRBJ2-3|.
TGTGCCAGCAGCTTTATTCCTGGCGGGGCCAGCACAGATACGCAGTATTTT
CASSFIPGGASTDTQYF
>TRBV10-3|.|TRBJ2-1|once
TGTGCCATCAGTGACGGGGGGCCTTGGGATGAGCAGTTCTTC
CAISDGGPWDEQFF
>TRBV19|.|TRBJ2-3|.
TGTGGCAGAGGAGGGCTAGATACGCAGTATTTT
CGRGGLDTQYF
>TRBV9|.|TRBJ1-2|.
TGTGCCAGCAGCCCCTTCAGGGAGGGAGGGAACTATGGCTACACCTTC
CASSPFREGGNYGYTF
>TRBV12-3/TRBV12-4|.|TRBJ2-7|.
TGTGCCAGCAGTGGGAGGGAGCAGTACTTC
CASSGREQYF
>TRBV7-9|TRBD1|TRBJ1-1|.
TGTGCCAGCAGCTCCGGGACAGGGGTTCCCGAAGCTTTCTTT
CASSSGTGVPEAFF
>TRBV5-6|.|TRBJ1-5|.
TGTGCCAGCAGCTGGGCGGGGGAGGGACCACAGCCCCAGCATTTT
CASSWAGEGPQPQHF
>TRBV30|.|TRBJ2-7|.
TGTGCCTGGAGTGTACAGGTACTCCGGGAGCAGTACTTC
CAWSVQVLREQYF
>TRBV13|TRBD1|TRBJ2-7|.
TGTGCCAGCAGCGCCCGGGACAGGGGTGGCTACGAGCAGTACTTC
CASSARDRGGYEQYF
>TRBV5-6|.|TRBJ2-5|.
TGTGCCAGCAGCCCATATACTGGCCCCTTGACTCAAGAGACCCAGTACTTC
CASSPYTGPLTQETQYF
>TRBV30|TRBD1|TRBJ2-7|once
TGTGCCTCGGGGACAGGGTACTCCTACGAGCAGTACTTC
CASGTGYSYEQYF
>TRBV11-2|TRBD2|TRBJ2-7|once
TGTGCCAGCAGCTACGGACTAGCGGGGAACTTGTACGAGCAGTACTTC
CASSYGLAGNLYEQYF
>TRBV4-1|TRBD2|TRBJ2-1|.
TGCGCCAGCAGCCAAGTTATTTCTAGCGGGGGGCCTAGCGATGAGCAGTTCTTC
CASSQVISSGGPSDEQFF
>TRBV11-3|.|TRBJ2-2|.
TGTGCCAGCAGCCCCAACCCAGTGAACACCGGGGAGCTGTTTTTT
CASSPNPVNTGELFF
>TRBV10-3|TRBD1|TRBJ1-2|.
TGTGCCATCAGTGAGGGACAGGGGACGAGCGGCTACACCTTC
CAISEGQGTSGYTF
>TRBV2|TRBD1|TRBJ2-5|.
TGTGCCGGCGCTTCAGGGGGCGCGGAGACCCAGTACTTC
CAGASGGAETQYF
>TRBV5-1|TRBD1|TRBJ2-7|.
TGCGCCAGCAGCGCCCCCGGGACAGACGAGCAGTACTTC
CASSAPGTDEQYF
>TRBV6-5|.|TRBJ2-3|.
TGTGCCAGCAGTTACTCAGGGGCCCGAGAAGATACGCAGTATTTT
CASSYSGAREDTQYF
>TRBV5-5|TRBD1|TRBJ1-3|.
TGTGCCAGCAGCTTGGGACAGGGGGCGCGACGAAACACCATATATTTT
CASSLGQGARRNTIYF
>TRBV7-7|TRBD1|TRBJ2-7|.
TGTGCCAGCAGCACGAGAACAGGGGACGAGCAGTACTTC
CASSTRTGDEQYF
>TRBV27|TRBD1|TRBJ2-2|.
TGTGCCAGCAGTTTTGGGGGACAGGGCTCCGGGGAGCTGTTTTTT
CASSFGGQGSGELFF
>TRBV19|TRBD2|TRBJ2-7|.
TGTGCCAGTACTAAAGATGCGGGGGGAACTTTTGATGAGCAGTACTTC
CASTKDAGGTFDEQYF
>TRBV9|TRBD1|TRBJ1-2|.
TGTGCCAGCAGCGTAGCCCGGGGACAGGCGAACTATGGCTACACCTTC
CASSVARGQANYGYTF
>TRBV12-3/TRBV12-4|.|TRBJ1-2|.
TGTGCCAGCAGGCGGAGGTCATATGGCTACACCTTC
CASRRRSYGYTF
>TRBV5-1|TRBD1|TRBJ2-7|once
TGCGCCAGCAGCACATCCTCCAGCCGGGACAGCTCCTACGAGCAGTACTTC
CASSTSSSRDSSYEQYF
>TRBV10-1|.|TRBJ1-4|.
TGCGCCAGCAGTGAGTCTAGGCAGGGCGATGAAAAACTGTTTTTT
CASSESRQGDEKLFF
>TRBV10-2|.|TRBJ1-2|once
TGCGCCAGCAGTGAGTCTTTCCGGAACAGACAATTTAACTATGGCTACACCTTC
CASSESFRNRQFNYGYTF
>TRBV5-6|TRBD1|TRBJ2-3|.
TGTGCCAGCAGCTTGTGGAAGGGGGCGATAGGGACAGATACGCAGTATTTT
CASSLWKGAIGTDTQYF
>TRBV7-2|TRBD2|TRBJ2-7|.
TGTGCCAGCAGCTTGACCTTTGGCGGGGGGGCCTACGAGCAGTACTTC
CASSLTFGGGAYEQYF
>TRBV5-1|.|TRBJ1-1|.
TGCGCCAGCAGGGTGGGGGGGAACACTGAAGCTTTCTTT
CASRVGGNTEAFF
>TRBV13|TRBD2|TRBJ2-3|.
TGTGCCAGCGGACTAGCGGGGGGCTTCACAGATACGCAGTATTTT
CASGLAGGFTDTQYF
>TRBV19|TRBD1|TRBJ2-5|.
TGTGCCAGTAGTATCTCAGGGGGCGGCGACACCCAGTACTTC
CASSISGGGDTQYF